This TCR beta chain was obtained from a study of blood T cell repertoires in COVID-19. Profiled with immunoSEQ multiplex PCR; TCRdb holds only in-frame clones, not every one. The repertoire consists of about 410,000 clones, with about nine tenths occurring once and the leading ten covering 1.4%. The ends lost 1 base at V and 4 bases at J; junction bases unmatched: 0. The V gene's germline CDR1 is MNHEY and CDR2 SVGEGT. The CDR3 covers 14 residues. The TCR comes from a woman in her twenties or thirties with active or convalescent COVID-19. The specimen sequenced was peripheral blood. The chain employs TRBV6-2 or TRBV6-3 and TRBJ2-7; 11 bases align to TRBD2. DNA for the CDR3: TGTGCCAGCAGTTACTTAGCGGGAGGGTACGAGCAGTACTTC. As protein: CASSYLAGGYEQYF.